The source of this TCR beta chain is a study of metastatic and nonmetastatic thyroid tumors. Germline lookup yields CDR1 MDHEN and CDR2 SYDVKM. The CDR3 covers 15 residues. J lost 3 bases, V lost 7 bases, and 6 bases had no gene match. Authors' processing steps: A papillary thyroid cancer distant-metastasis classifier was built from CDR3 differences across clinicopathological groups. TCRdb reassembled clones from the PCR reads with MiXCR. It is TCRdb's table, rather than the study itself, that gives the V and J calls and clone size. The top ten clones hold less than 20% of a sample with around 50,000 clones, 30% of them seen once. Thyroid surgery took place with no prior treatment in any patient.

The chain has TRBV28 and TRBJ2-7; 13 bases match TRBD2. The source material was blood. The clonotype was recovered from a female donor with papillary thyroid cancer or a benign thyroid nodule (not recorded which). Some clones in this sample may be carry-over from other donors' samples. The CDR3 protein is CASTSRTSGGYEQYF. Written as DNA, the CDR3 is TGTGCCAGCACTTCTCGGACTAGCGGGGGCTACGAGCAGTACTTC.